Below are 17 T cell receptor beta chains sequenced from a single sample in a study of shared clonotypes between healthy human individuals. CD45RO negativity and positive selection for CCR7 defined naive CD8 cells, a population that excluded terminally differentiated effector memory CD45RA+ cells. The protocol was immunoSEQ multiplex PCR, while the TCRdb copy is restricted to in-frame clones and leaves out a portion. The sample carries under 700,000 clones, roughly 95% recorded once. Sequencing was performed on naive CD8+ T cells sorted from blood. These receptors came from a woman aged 30 to 39 in good health.

The gene calls are TRBV27 and TRBJ2-3; TRBD1 matches 8 bases. The CDR3 extends over 16 amino acids. The V gene's germline CDR1 is MNHEY and CDR2 SMNVEV (reference sequence). Trimming removed 3 bases from V and 6 bases from J; junction bases left unmatched: 11. The CDR3 spells CASSFNRTGQVDTQYF. In DNA form, the CDR3 reads TGTGCCAGCAGTTTCAACAGGACAGGGCAGGTGGATACGCAGTATTTT.

The chain joins TRBV28 to TRBJ2-7; no reliable D call. V was clipped by 1 base and J by 0 bases, with 7 bases between them. The CDR3 loop spans 14 amino acids. CDR1 and CDR2 from the germline V gene are MDHEN and SYDVKM. Here the CDR3 DNA reads TGTGCCAGCAGTTTATTGGATCTCTCCTACGAGCAGTACTTC. Its translation: CASSLLDLSYEQYF.

Comments on this clone: Other DNA sequences from this sample encode an identical CDR3 as well. The rearrangement joins TRBV27 to TRBJ2-1; no definite D call. V lost 0 bases, J lost 5 bases, and 5 bases lay in between. The CDR3 contains 13 residues. Germline lookup yields CDR1 MNHEY and CDR2 SMNVEV (reference sequence). CDR3 DNA: TGTGCCAGCAGTTTATCTCGGGACAATGAGCAGTTCTTC. Amino acids: CASSLSRDNEQFF.

This chain uses TRBV6-6 with TRBJ2-1; TRBD2 matches at 11 bases. This CDR3 spans 15 amino acids. Germline V gene sequence: CDR1 MNHNY, CDR2 SVGAGI (reference sequence). V shed 7 bases and J 8 bases; nucleotides not matched to a gene: 10. The CDR3 loop reads CASTHTSGRNHEQFF. CDR3 DNA sequence: TGTGCCAGCACACATACTAGCGGGAGAAACCATGAGCAGTTCTTC.

The chain recombines TRBV5-5 with TRBJ2-7, with 8 bases that match TRBD2. The CDR3 has 15 amino acids. Looked up from germline, CDR1 is SGHKS and CDR2 is YYEKEE (reference sequence). V shed 7 bases, J shed 4 bases, and the junction held 13 bases outside the gene matches. CDR3 coding DNA: TGTGCCAGCTCATGGGTGAAAGCTAGCGGGTACGAGCAGTACTTC. Translation gives CASSWVKASGYEQYF. Full variable domain (rest looked up from reference TRBV5-5 and TRBJ2-7): DAGVTQSPTHLIKTRGQQVTLRCSPISGHKSVSWYQQVLGQGPQFIFQYYEKEERGRGNFPDRFSARQFPNYSSELNVNALLLGDSALYLCASSWVKASGYEQYFGPGTRLTVT.

The chain uses TRBV18 and TRBJ1-1; unclear D gene. The germline gives CDR1 KGHSH, CDR2 LQKENI. V was pared by 6 bases and J by 1 base, with 15 bases between. This CDR3 region has 15 residues. The CDR3 sequence: CASSPTWYKNTEAFF. CDR3 in DNA: TGTGCCAGCTCTCCCACGTGGTACAAGAACACTGAAGCTTTCTTT.

This clone was recorded only once. CDR3 bases: TGTGCCAGCAGCCCCCAGGGGCCACACCCCTCCTACGAGCAGTACTTC. As protein: CASSPQGPHPSYEQYF. This chain joins TRBV7-9 and TRBJ2-7; maybe TRBD1 (6 bases). V shed 5 bases and J shed 0 bases, with 17 bases lying between them. The CDR3 totals 16 residues. Per the germline V gene, CDR1 is SEHNR and CDR2 is FQNEAQ (reference sequence).

As concerns this clone: Distinct nucleotide sequences in the sample also encode this CDR3. This chain connects TRBV5-4 to TRBJ2-7, with D unclear. The germline V and J ends were trimmed by 3 bases and 2 bases, with 3 bases remaining between them. The CDR3 runs 11 residues. Germline V lookup: CDR1 SGHNT, CDR2 YYREEE (reference sequence). The CDR3 here is CASSSTYEQYF. Written as DNA, the CDR3 is TGTGCCAGCAGCTCAACCTACGAGCAGTACTTC. The variable domain in full, completed from reference TRBV5-4 and TRBJ2-7, reads ETGVTQSPTHLIKTRGQQVTLRCSSQSGHNTVSWYQQALGQGPQFIFQYYREEENGRGNFPPRFSGLQFPNYSSELNVNALELDDSALYLCASSSTYEQYFGPGTRLTVT.

The rearrangement joins TRBV9 to TRBJ2-1; no clear D. CDR3 length: 12 residues. Per the germline V gene, CDR1 is SGDLS and CDR2 is YYNGEE. Deletions cut 3 bases from V and 9 bases from J, with 10 bases between. The CDR3 DNA follows: TGTGCCAGCAGCGCAAACAGTGCTGAGCAGTTCTTC. Amino acids: CASSANSAEQFF.

The V and J genes are TRBV6-5 and TRBJ1-5; D remains ambiguous. The CDR3 runs to 14 residues. Germline CDR1 MNHEY, CDR2 SVGAGI. V was cut by 4 bases and J by 7 bases, with 14 bases left in between. The CDR3: CASSSGDPGQPQHF. As DNA, the CDR3 is TGTGCCAGCAGTTCCGGAGACCCCGGGCAGCCCCAGCATTTT.

The rearrangement links TRBV27 to TRBJ2-3, with D maybe TRBD2 (5 bases). The length of the CDR3 is 15 residues. Deletions cut 3 bases from V and 5 bases from J, with 15 bases between. CDR1 and CDR2 (germline): MNHEY, SMNVEV (reference sequence). The CDR3 DNA sequence: TGTGCCAGCAGTTTTAGGCTAGCCTTGGTAGATACGCAGTATTTT. Translating gives CASSFRLALVDTQYF.

The CDR3 DNA is TGTGCCAGCAGCGCCGACTCCGGGGAGCTGTTTTTT. This encodes CASSADSGELFF. This sequence joins TRBV5-6 and TRBJ2-2; D is uncertain. The germline V and J ends were trimmed by 4 bases and 6 bases, with 7 bases remaining between them. Germline V gene sequence: CDR1 SGHDT, CDR2 YYEEEE. The CDR3 covers 12 residues.

This chain connects TRBV9 to TRBJ2-2, with 7 bases aligning to TRBD1. With 3 bases clipped from V and 3 bases from J, the junction kept 5 bases outside the gene matches. Germline V gene data show CDR1 as SGDLS and CDR2 as YYNGEE. This CDR3 has 15 amino acids. CDR3 residues: CASSGDRVDTGELFF. Here the CDR3 DNA reads TGTGCCAGCAGCGGCGACAGGGTGGACACCGGGGAGCTGTTTTTT.

V usage is TRBV5-8 and J usage is TRBJ2-7, with 10 bases lining up with TRBD2. Trimming removed 2 bases from V and 4 bases from J; junction bases left unmatched: 9. The CDR3 sequence is 16 residues long. CDR1 and CDR2 from the germline V gene are SGHTS and YDEGEE. This CDR3 is CASSLSGLAAGYEQYF. CDR3 coding DNA: TGTGCCAGCAGCTTATCCGGACTAGCGGCGGGATACGAGCAGTACTTC.

This clone appeared a single time. This rearrangement joins TRBV28 to TRBJ1-5, with unresolved D. V was clipped by 7 bases and J by 0 bases, with 4 bases between them. The germline gives CDR1 MDHEN, CDR2 SYDVKM. This CDR3 spans 12 amino acids. CDR3 loop: CASTVSNQPQHF. The CDR3 region has the DNA TGTGCCAGCACGGTTAGCAATCAGCCCCAGCATTTT.

This sequence joins TRBV29-1 and TRBJ2-1; 9 bases are shared with TRBD1. From germline, CDR1 is SQVTM and CDR2 ANQGSEA. The CDR3 is made up of 14 amino acids. With 7 bases clipped from V and 9 bases from J, the junction kept 13 bases outside the gene matches. The DNA of the CDR3 is TGCAGCGCCACGGGACAGGGCGCCGAGGTTGAGCAGTTCTTC. Translation gives CSATGQGAEVEQFF.

The chain couples TRBV7-9 to TRBJ2-7; the D call may be TRBD1 or TRBD2 (6 bases each). Germline V gene data show CDR1 as SEHNR and CDR2 as FQNEAQ (reference sequence). Trimming left V 4 bases short and J 0 bases short, with 13 bases between. The CDR3 covers 15 residues. CDR3 amino acids: CASSWGASSSYEQYF. Written as DNA, the CDR3 is TGTGCCAGCAGCTGGGGGGCTTCAAGCTCCTACGAGCAGTACTTC. Drawing the rest from reference TRBV7-9 and TRBJ2-7, the complete variable domain is DTGVSQNPRHKITKRGQNVTFRCDPISEHNRLYWYRQTLGQGPEFLTYFQNEAQLEKSRLLSDRFSAERPKGSFSTLEIQRTEQGDSAMYLCASSWGASSSYEQYFGPGTRLTVT.